A single sample is the source of the 27 T cell receptor beta chains below, sequenced in a study of T cells in Graves' hyperthyroidism and ophthalmopathy. Amplification of TCR beta CDR3 regions was performed using RNA transcripts as template. Researchers ran a first-round RT-PCR on the TCR CDR3 using the HTBI primer set. TCRdb reprocessed the multiplex PCR reads with MiXCR, giving one entry per CDR3 protein. Among under 400,000 distinct CDR3 sequences listed, around a sixth were seen once. The material sequenced was blood. These receptors all stem from a woman in her forties or fifties with Graves' hyperthyroidism.

Only a few counts were recorded for this clonotype. The chain recombines TRBV6-5 with TRBJ2-2; 7 bases map to TRBD1. The CDR3 sequence is 17 residues long. Germline CDR1 reads MNHEY; CDR2 reads SVGAGI. Germline trimming cut 0 bases from V and 6 bases from J; bases unmatched to any gene: 10. CDR3 region: CASSYSGTVSGPGELFF. The DNA for the CDR3 is TGTGCCAGCAGTTACTCCGGGACAGTTTCAGGCCCCGGGGAGCTGTTTTTT.

The rearrangement joins TRBV11-2 to TRBJ2-7; D call uncertain. Trimming left V 5 bases short and J 2 bases short, with 13 bases between. This CDR3 comprises 14 residues. Germline-derived CDR1 and CDR2 are SGHAT and FQNNGV. The CDR3 reads CASSQDLGPYEQYV. Written as DNA, the CDR3 is TGTGCCAGCAGCCAAGATTTGGGCCCCTACGAGCAGTACGTC.

This clonotype was counted at least ten times. This chain connects TRBV12-3 or TRBV12-4 to TRBJ2-2; D is perhaps TRBD1 or TRBD2 (5 bases each). With 8 bases removed from V and 6 bases from J, the gap between germline ends came to 16 bases. This CDR3 is 14 amino acids long. The CDR3: CASEKPGPSGELFF. CDR3 in DNA: TGTGCCAGCGAAAAACCGGGGCCATCCGGGGAGCTGTTTTTT.

This clonotype occurred many times. The genes are TRBV28 and TRBJ1-5; 10 bases are a match to TRBD1. Trimming removed 5 bases from V and 1 base from J; junction bases left unmatched: 17. The CDR3 runs to 20 residues. CDR1 and CDR2 from the germline V gene are MDHEN and SYDVKM. The CDR3 loop is CASSPIGGTGDLRSNQPQHF. CDR3 nucleotides: TGTGCCAGCAGTCCAATAGGCGGGACAGGGGATTTACGGAGCAATCAGCCCCAGCATTTT.

This clonotype was seen ten or more times. The chain joins TRBV27 to TRBJ1-1; maybe TRBD1 (6 bases). Germline V gene data show CDR1 as MNHEY and CDR2 as SMNVEV (reference sequence). There are 16 residues in the CDR3. V lost 6 bases and J lost 3, with 20 bases in between. The CDR3 region is CASSSPSGRGDTEAFF. The CDR3, as DNA: TGTGCCAGCAGCTCCCCCTCGGGAAGGGGGGACACTGAAGCTTTCTTT.

This clonotype was detected only a few times. This chain links TRBV10-2 with TRBJ2-3; weak D call: TRBD2 (5 bases). CDR3 length: 14 residues. CDR1 is WSHSY, CDR2 SAAADI, per germline. Between the trimmed V and J ends, which lost 3 bases and 4 bases, there was a span of 11 bases. DNA for the CDR3: TGCGCCAGCAGTGACCTTATGGACTCAGATACGCAGTATTTT. Translated: CASSDLMDSDTQYF.

This clonotype came up many times. This chain uses TRBV6-6 with TRBJ2-7; no clear D gene. The germline V gene has CDR1 MNHNY and CDR2 SVGAGI (reference sequence). CDR3 length: 14 amino acids. The V gene lost 0 bases and the J gene lost 3 bases, with 9 bases spanning the gap. The CDR3 DNA follows: TGTGCCAGCAGTTACTCGAAGGCAGGCTACGAGCAGTACTTC. Translation: CASSYSKAGYEQYF.

The chain joins TRBV9 to TRBJ2-4; D remains ambiguous. V shed 0 bases and J shed 0 bases, with 10 bases lying between them. The germline gives CDR1 SGDLS, CDR2 YYNGEE. This CDR3 has 16 amino acids. The chain's CDR3 is CASSVEAGLAKNIQYF. CDR3 in DNA: TGTGCCAGCAGCGTAGAAGCTGGGCTAGCCAAAAACATTCAGTACTTC.

The table lists this clonotype with many counts. This chain joins TRBV20-1 and TRBJ2-5; 8 positions agree with TRBD2. Trimming took 8 bases from V and 2 from J; bases not matched to a gene: 7. The CDR3 loop spans 13 amino acids. Germline V lookup: CDR1 DFQATT, CDR2 SNEGSKA (reference sequence). CDR3 nucleotide sequence: TGCAGTAGTAGCGGGGACCAACAAGAGACCCAGTACTTC. Translation: CSSSGDQQETQYF.

This clonotype has a handful of counts. V is TRBV6-1 and J is TRBJ2-3, with 13 bases identical to TRBD2. The CDR3 sequence is 16 residues long. Germline assignment: CDR1 MNHNS and CDR2 SASEGT. Trimming removed 3 bases from V and 4 bases from J; junction bases left unmatched: 4. CDR3 region: CASSEELAGGPDTQYF. The CDR3 coding sequence is TGTGCCAGCAGTGAGGAACTAGCGGGGGGGCCAGATACGCAGTATTTT.

The rearrangement joins TRBV6-5 to TRBJ2-7; D remains ambiguous. CDR1 and CDR2 (germline): MNHEY, SVGAGI. Trimming took 0 bases from V and 1 from J, leaving 13 bases between them. The CDR3 totals 16 residues. The CDR3 is CASSYSAFGVSYEQYF. CDR3 bases: TGTGCCAGCAGTTACTCGGCGTTTGGGGTGTCCTACGAGCAGTACTTC.

The table lists this clonotype with many counts. This sequence joins TRBV28 and TRBJ2-5; 10 nucleotides line up with TRBD2. The ends lost 4 bases at V and 1 base at J; junction bases unmatched: 3. Germline-derived CDR1 and CDR2 are MDHEN and SYDVKM. The CDR3 loop spans 15 amino acids. CDR3 protein: CASSSASGGQETQYF. CDR3 DNA sequence: TGTGCCAGCAGTTCAGCTAGCGGGGGCCAAGAGACCCAGTACTTC.

The chain has TRBV20-1 and TRBJ2-1; possibly TRBD2 for D (6 bases). The CDR3 runs 15 residues. Germline CDR1 is DFQATT and CDR2 is SNEGSKA (reference sequence). Trimming removed 3 bases from V and 2 bases from J, with 14 bases in between. The chain's CDR3 is CSARDRDSTYNEQFF. The CDR3 coding sequence is TGCAGTGCTAGGGACCGGGACTCTACCTACAATGAGCAGTTCTTC.

This clonotype was counted ten times or more. V usage is TRBV2 and J usage is TRBJ2-7; 11 bases map to TRBD1. CDR1 and CDR2 (germline): SNHLY, FYNNEI. V dropped 5 bases and J dropped 7; count of bases not matched to a gene: 7. The CDR3 is 14 residues long. CDR3 coding DNA: TGTGCCAGCAGTAGGGGGACAGGGGGACTTGAGCAGTACGTC. It translates to CASSRGTGGLEQYV.

The V call is TRBV28, the J call TRBJ2-6; weak D call: TRBD1 (6 bases). The CDR3 sequence is 19 residues long. Germline CDR1 reads MDHEN; CDR2 reads SYDVKM. Trimming took off 2 bases at V and 1 base at J, with 18 bases between the two ends. CDR3 coding DNA: TGTGCCAGCAGTTTAGACCCGCCGGGACACCCTTCTGGGGCCAACGTCCTGACTTTC. Protein product: CASSLDPPGHPSGANVLTF.

This clonotype was observed many times. The chain has TRBV5-1 and TRBJ1-1, with a tentative D call TRBD1 (5 bases). The CDR3 runs 15 residues. V lost 4 bases and J 3 bases, leaving 16 bases between the germline ends. Germline assignment: CDR1 SGHRS and CDR2 YFSETQ. The CDR3 bases are TGCGCCAGCAGCGTCCAAGGTGGAGGGGACACTGAAGCTTTCTTT. This translates into CASSVQGGGDTEAFF.

V is TRBV5-1 and J is TRBJ2-7; 10 bases fit TRBD2. This CDR3 region has 16 residues. The trim removed 2 bases at V and 4 bases at J, leaving 9 bases unmatched. CDR1 is SGHRS and CDR2 is YFSETQ in the germline V gene. DNA for the CDR3: TGCGCCAGCAGCTTCCAATCTAGCGGGAGAGGGTACGAGCAGTACTTC. Residues: CASSFQSSGRGYEQYF.

This clonotype showed up just a few times. The CDR3 sequence: CASSQTGPRNTEAFF. CDR3 DNA: TGTGCCAGCAGCCAAACTGGGCCCAGGAACACTGAAGCTTTCTTT. This chain uses TRBV3-1 with TRBJ1-1; D is unresolved. The CDR3 length is 15 residues. From germline, CDR1 is LGHDT and CDR2 YNNKEL (reference sequence). V shed 2 bases and J shed 1 base, with 11 bases lying between them.

This clonotype was seen many times. This chain connects TRBV15 to TRBJ1-5, with D possibly being TRBD1 (5 bases). The ends were cut back, 4 bases at V and 3 bases at J, with 13 bases in the middle. This CDR3 region has 15 residues. Per germline, CDR1 LNHNV and CDR2 YYDKDF (reference sequence). The CDR3 sequence: CATSKYEGLNQPQHF. CDR3 nucleotide sequence: TGTGCCACCAGCAAGTACGAGGGGCTCAATCAGCCCCAGCATTTT.

This clonotype was observed at least ten times. The V call is TRBV3-1, the J call TRBJ1-4; D call uncertain. V lost 0 bases and J 5 bases, leaving 7 bases between the germline ends. CDR1 LGHDT and CDR2 YNNKEL come from the germline V gene (reference sequence). This CDR3 is 14 amino acids long. CDR3 sequence: CASSQDQSNEKLFF. DNA of the CDR3: TGTGCCAGCAGCCAAGATCAGTCGAATGAAAAACTGTTTTTT.

This clonotype was observed a handful of times. The chain employs TRBV7-9 and TRBJ2-3; possible D gene TRBD1, 5 bases. The CDR3 totals 15 residues. Germline V CDR1 and CDR2: SEHNR, FQNEAQ (reference sequence). The V end was cut by 5 bases, the J end by 1 base, with 13 bases between. CDR3 nucleotide sequence: TGTGCCAGCAGCCCACAGGTAATTGGCACAGATACGCAGTATTTT. This codes for CASSPQVIGTDTQYF. Filled out from reference TRBV7-9 and TRBJ2-3, the complete variable domain reads DTGVSQNPRHKITKRGQNVTFRCDPISEHNRLYWYRQTLGQGPEFLTYFQNEAQLEKSRLLSDRFSAERPKGSFSTLEIQRTEQGDSAMYLCASSPQVIGTDTQYFGPGTRLTVL.

The chain combines TRBV28 with TRBJ2-2; 9 bases fit TRBD1. Germline V gene lookup returns CDR1 MDHEN and CDR2 SYDVKM. CDR3 length equals 15 residues. V dropped 4 bases and J dropped 6; count of bases not matched to a gene: 6. The CDR3 spells CASSSTGGRPGELFF. The CDR3 DNA follows: TGTGCCAGCAGTTCGACAGGGGGAAGGCCCGGGGAGCTGTTTTTT.

A single count supports this clonotype. The rearrangement joins TRBV29-1 to TRBJ1-1, with D possibly TRBD1 on 6 matching bases. Per germline, CDR1 SQVTM and CDR2 ANQGSEA. The CDR3 has 16 amino acids. Trimming stripped 6 bases from V and 0 bases from J, with 20 bases between. CDR3 DNA sequence: TGCAGCGTGTGGGGGGGCAGGGGCCTCATGAACACTGAAGCTTTCTTT. This codes for CSVWGGRGLMNTEAFF.

The rearrangement joins TRBV29-1 to TRBJ1-1; weak D call: TRBD1 (5 bases). Germline V gene sequence: CDR1 SQVTM, CDR2 ANQGSEA. V was trimmed by 8 bases and J by 4 bases, leaving 17 bases between them. The CDR3 loop spans 13 amino acids. The CDR3: CSIGTGGATEAFF. In DNA form, the CDR3 reads TGCAGCATAGGGACGGGGGGAGCCACTGAAGCTTTCTTT.

The chain recombines TRBV19 with TRBJ1-2; weak D call: TRBD1 (5 bases). Trimming took off 2 bases at V and 3 bases at J, with 16 bases between the two ends. This CDR3 is built from 16 residues. Germline V CDR1 and CDR2: LNHDA, SQIVND (reference sequence). The CDR3 nucleotides are TGTGCCAGTAGTATATACGGGGCAGAGGAGCACTATGGCTACACCTTC. Protein product: CASSIYGAEEHYGYTF.

This clonotype has only a few counts. The chain carries TRBV11-3 and TRBJ2-5; D remains ambiguous. Trimming took 5 bases from V and 5 from J, leaving 15 bases between them. Germline CDR1 reads SGHNT; CDR2 reads YENEEA. The CDR3 contains 14 residues. CDR3 protein: CASSHRATGETQYF. In DNA form, the CDR3 reads TGTGCCAGCAGCCATCGGGCCACCGGGGAGACCCAGTACTTC.

The chain combines TRBV30 with TRBJ1-5; no definite D call. The ends were cut back, 0 bases at V and 0 bases at J, with 6 bases in the middle. The CDR3 contains 14 residues. The germline gives CDR1 GTSNPN, CDR2 SVGIG (reference sequence). The CDR3 region has the DNA TGTGCCTGGAGTGTAGGGTATAGCAATCAGCCCCAGCATTTT. This codes for CAWSVGYSNQPQHF.